What follows are 15 T cell receptor beta chains derived from one specimen sequenced in a study of blood T cells in healthy people across ages. A sample-barcoded 5' primer and a J-beta primer mix were used in a second PCR of roughly 7 to 11 cycles. Each CDR3 protein is one row after TCRdb ran MiXCR on the 5' RACE reads. The table lists roughly 1.6 million distinct CDR3 sequences, 34% of them singletons. Sequenced input: blood. The source of these receptors is a woman between 25 and 40 years old in good health.

The chain has TRBV7-9 and TRBJ2-3; TRBD2 matches 10 bases. The junction had 6 bases not matched to a gene; V was cut back by 1 base and J by 2 bases. Germline assignment: CDR1 SEHNR and CDR2 FQNEAQ (reference sequence). The length of the CDR3 is 17 residues. CDR3 DNA: TGTGCCAGCAGCTTAGGGGCGAGCGGGAGGGCCACAGATACGCAGTATTTT. Protein: CASSLGASGRATDTQYF.

The table lists this clonotype with a few counts. This rearrangement joins TRBV9 to TRBJ1-1; TRBD1 aligns across 9 bases. V shed 7 bases and J 6 bases; nucleotides not matched to a gene: 7. Germline-derived CDR1 and CDR2 are SGDLS and YYNGEE. The CDR3 is 13 residues long. This chain's CDR3 is CASGRTGGPEAFF. The CDR3, as DNA: TGTGCCAGCGGTAGAACAGGGGGCCCTGAAGCTTTCTTT.

The chain links TRBV6-1 to TRBJ1-2; D ambiguous. The CDR3 runs 12 residues. V shed 6 bases and J shed 6 bases, with 11 bases lying between them. Germline CDR1 and CDR2: MNHNS and SASEGT. CDR3 in DNA: TGTGCCAGCAGCGCTCGAAACAATGGCTACACCTTC. Protein product: CASSARNNGYTF.

The V gene is TRBV5-4, the J gene TRBJ2-3; D perhaps matches TRBD2 (8 bases). Trimming removed 5 bases from V and 5 bases from J, with 30 bases in between. The CDR3 is made up of 19 amino acids. Germline values: CDR1 SGHNT, CDR2 YYREEE (reference sequence). CDR3 residues: CASRPGGAGGPIQRDTQYF. The CDR3 region has the DNA TGTGCCAGCAGACCAGGGGGGGCGGGGGGCCCCATACAGAGAGATACGCAGTATTTT. The full variable domain, its missing parts supplied by reference TRBV5-4 and TRBJ2-3, is ETGVTQSPTHLIKTRGQQVTLRCSSQSGHNTVSWYQQALGQGPQFIFQYYREEENGRGNFPPRFSGLQFPNYSSELNVNALELDDSALYLCASRPGGAGGPIQRDTQYFGPGTRLTVL.

The V gene is TRBV12-3 or TRBV12-4, the J gene TRBJ2-3; 7 nucleotides agree with TRBD2. There are 17 residues in the CDR3. Unmatched junction bases numbered 21, after V lost 10 bases and J lost 5 bases. CDR3 protein: CATQLIGGGSPGDTQYF. The DNA of the CDR3 is TGTGCCACCCAGCTTATTGGTGGCGGGAGCCCGGGAGATACGCAGTATTTT.

As regards this clonotype: Just one base apart from a much larger clone, this may be a read error. The rearrangement uses TRBV29-1 and TRBJ2-1, with 12 bases matching TRBD1. J gave up 13 bases and V 4 bases, and 11 bases lay outside the gene matches. The CDR3 runs 14 residues. The germline gives CDR1 SQVTM, CDR2 ANQGSEA. CDR3 DNA sequence: TGCAGCGTTGTCAGGGACAGGGGGCAAGAGACCCAGTTCTTC. Translated: CSVVRDRGQETQFF.

CDR3 nucleotide sequence: TGCGCCAGCAGCTTGTCCCCGGGGCCGTACAATGAGCAGTTCTTC. This sequence encodes CASSLSPGPYNEQFF. The chain has TRBV5-1 and TRBJ2-1; possibly TRBD1 or TRBD2 for D (5 bases each). The CDR3 sequence is 15 residues long. V was pared by 1 base and J by 4 bases, with 12 bases between. Germline V CDR1 and CDR2: SGHRS, YFSETQ.

With respect to this clonotype: Germline and junction disagree at one end, which may indicate a read error. V and J are TRBV2 and TRBJ1-5; 9 nucleotides line up with TRBD1. In germline, CDR1 is SNHLY, CDR2 FYNNEI. This CDR3 is built from 15 residues. The CDR3, as DNA: TGTGCCAACAGTGGGGGGGACAGGGTAGGGCAGCCCCAGCATTTT. It codes for CANSGGDRVGQPQHF.

The chain links TRBV4-1 to TRBJ2-1, with D possibly TRBD2 on 6 matching bases. Germline assignment: CDR1 MGHRA and CDR2 YSYEKL. V shed 8 bases and J shed 2 bases, with 13 bases lying between them. This CDR3 has 14 amino acids. CDR3 amino acids: CASGGTLTYNEQFF. CDR3 DNA sequence: TGCGCCAGCGGTGGGACTCTCACCTACAATGAGCAGTTCTTC.

The CDR3 DNA follows: TGTGCTAGTGGAAGGGGGGGGACCTACAATGAGCAGTTCTTC. Its protein product is CASGRGGTYNEQFF. V is TRBV12-5 and J is TRBJ2-1; weak D call: TRBD2 (7 bases). Germline assignment: CDR1 LGHNT and CDR2 FRNRAP. The CDR3 spans 14 residues. V lost 6 bases to trimming and J lost 2 bases, with 11 bases between them.

The rearrangement links TRBV12-3 or TRBV12-4 to TRBJ1-1; D is perhaps TRBD1 (6 bases). V lost 6 bases to trimming and J lost 3 bases, with 14 bases between them. This CDR3 is 14 amino acids long. CDR3 bases: TGTGCCAGCAGGAACAGGGCCCCGTACACTGAAGCTTTCTTT. This encodes CASRNRAPYTEAFF.

This chain uses TRBV5-1 with TRBJ2-7; 8 bases agree with TRBD1. The CDR3 length is 12 residues. Germline loops: CDR1 SGHRS, CDR2 YFSETQ. V gave up 0 bases and J gave up 9 bases; unmatched junction bases: 2. The CDR3 sequence: CASSLETGVQYF. CDR3 coding DNA: TGCGCCAGCAGCTTGGAGACAGGGGTGCAGTACTTC.

The chain is built from TRBV2 and TRBJ2-7; perhaps TRBD1 as D (6 bases). CDR1 is SNHLY, CDR2 FYNNEI, per germline. Trimming took off 6 bases at V and 6 bases at J, with 21 bases between the two ends. The CDR3 is 15 residues long. The CDR3 region is CASRADRHLLGEQYF. The DNA of the CDR3 is TGTGCCAGCAGGGCAGACAGGCACCTCTTAGGCGAGCAGTACTTC.

The chain uses TRBV5-1 and TRBJ2-1, with 9 bases aligning to TRBD1. The CDR3 extends over 16 amino acids. The germline CDR1 and CDR2 sequences are SGHRS and YFSETQ. J lost 9 bases, V lost 4 bases, and 14 bases had no gene match. The CDR3 here is CASSPGGQGRLGEQFF. The CDR3 DNA sequence: TGCGCCAGCAGCCCAGGGGGACAGGGTAGGTTGGGTGAGCAGTTCTTC.

This clonotype was seen a handful of times. This sequence joins TRBV3-1 and TRBJ2-7; 11 nucleotides align to TRBD1. Germline values: CDR1 LGHDT, CDR2 YNNKEL (reference sequence). J was trimmed by 3 bases and V by 7 bases; bases with no gene match: 5. The CDR3 runs to 14 residues. CDR3 in DNA: TGTGCCAGCACCGAAGGGACAGGGGGCTACGAGCAGTACTTC. It codes for CASTEGTGGYEQYF.